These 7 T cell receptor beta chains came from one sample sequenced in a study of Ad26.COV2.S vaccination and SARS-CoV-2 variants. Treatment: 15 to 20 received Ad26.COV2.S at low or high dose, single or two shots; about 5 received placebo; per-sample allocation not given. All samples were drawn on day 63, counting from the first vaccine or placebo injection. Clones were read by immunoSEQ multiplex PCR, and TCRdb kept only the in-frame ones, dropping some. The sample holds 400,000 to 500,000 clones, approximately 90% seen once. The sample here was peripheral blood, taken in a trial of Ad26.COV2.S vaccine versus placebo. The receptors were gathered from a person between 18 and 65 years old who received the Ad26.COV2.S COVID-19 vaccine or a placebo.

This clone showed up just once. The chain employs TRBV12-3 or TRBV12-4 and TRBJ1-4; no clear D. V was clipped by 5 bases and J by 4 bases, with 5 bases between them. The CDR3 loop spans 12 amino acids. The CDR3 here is CASSRDNEKLFF. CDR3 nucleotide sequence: TGTGCCAGCAGTCGGGATAATGAAAAACTGTTTTTT.

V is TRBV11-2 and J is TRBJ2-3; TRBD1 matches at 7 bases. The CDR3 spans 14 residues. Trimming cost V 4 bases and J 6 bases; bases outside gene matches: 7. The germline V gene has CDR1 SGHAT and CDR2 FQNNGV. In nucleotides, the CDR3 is TGTGCCAGCAGCTCAGAGCCACAGGGGGATACGCAGTATTTT. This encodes CASSSEPQGDTQYF.

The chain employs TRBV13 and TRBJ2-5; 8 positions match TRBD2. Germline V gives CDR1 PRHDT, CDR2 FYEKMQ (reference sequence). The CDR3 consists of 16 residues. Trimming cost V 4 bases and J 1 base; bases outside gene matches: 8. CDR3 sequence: CASSSRGSGGQETQYF. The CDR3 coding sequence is TGTGCCAGCAGCTCCCGGGGGAGCGGGGGCCAAGAGACCCAGTACTTC.

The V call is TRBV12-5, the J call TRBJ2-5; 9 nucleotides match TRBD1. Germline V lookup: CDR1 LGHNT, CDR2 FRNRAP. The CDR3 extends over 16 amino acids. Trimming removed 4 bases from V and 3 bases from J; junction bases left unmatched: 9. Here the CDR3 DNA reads TGTGCTAGTGGTTCAGTTGGTGGACAGGGGAAAGAGACCCAGTACTTC. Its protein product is CASGSVGGQGKETQYF.

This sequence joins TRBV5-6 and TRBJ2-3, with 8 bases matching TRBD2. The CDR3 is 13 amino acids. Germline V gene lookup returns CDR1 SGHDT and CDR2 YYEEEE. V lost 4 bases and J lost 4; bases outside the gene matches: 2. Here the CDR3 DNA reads TGTGCCAGCAGCCGCGGGGGGTCAGATACGCAGTATTTT. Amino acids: CASSRGGSDTQYF.

The CDR3 sequence is CASSIGNRGTDTQYF. The CDR3 nucleotides read TGTGCCAGTAGTATAGGGAACAGGGGGACAGATACGCAGTATTTT. The chain has TRBV19 and TRBJ2-3; TRBD1 matches at 8 bases. Germline CDR1 and CDR2: LNHDA and SQIVND (reference sequence). The CDR3 spans 15 residues. V dropped 1 base and J dropped 3; count of bases not matched to a gene: 3.

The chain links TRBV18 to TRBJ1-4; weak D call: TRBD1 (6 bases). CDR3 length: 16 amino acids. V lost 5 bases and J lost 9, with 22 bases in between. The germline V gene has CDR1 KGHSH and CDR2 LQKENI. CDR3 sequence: CASSSVTGPAIQKLFF. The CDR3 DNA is TGTGCCAGCTCATCGGTCACAGGGCCTGCTATACAAAAACTGTTTTTT.